The rows below give T cell receptor beta chains drawn from one sample of a study of T cell repertoires in cytomegalovirus infection. TCRdb re-derived calls from the reads in MiXCR, one entry per CDR3 protein. The table lists some 99,000 distinct CDR3 sequences, around 31% of them singletons. For these receptors, no antigen is known. The input for sequencing was CD8+ T cells from cultured PBMCs, taken from culture after CMV antigen stimulation. All receptors derive from a human donor in good health (CMV status not recorded). Some clones in this sample may be carry-over from other donors' samples. CDR3s include the opening cysteine and the closing phenylalanine or tryptophan. D genes are given only for firm matches. Clone size is given for some rows only: seen once, a few or many times, or a class if the clone is expanded.

CDR3	DNA	D	V	J	length	size
CASTQGMNTEAFF	TGTGCCAGCACCCAGGGGATGAACACTGAAGCTTTCTTT	-	TRBV28	TRBJ1-1	13	many
CASSLSAGLAGGFEQFF	TGTGCCAGCAGCTTAAGTGCAGGACTAGCGGGGGGGTTTGAGCAGTTCTTC	TRBD2	TRBV7-3	TRBJ2-1	17	many
CASSGGTESSYNEQFF	TGTGCCAGCAGTGGGGGGACAGAAAGCTCCTACAATGAGCAGTTCTTC	TRBD1	TRBV2	TRBJ2-1	16	-
CASSLFRASSTDTQYF	TGTGCCAGCAGTCTTTTTCGGGCCTCTAGCACAGATACGCAGTATTTT	-	TRBV12-3/TRBV12-4	TRBJ2-3	16	-
CASSLGRHRSGTNEKLFF	TGTGCCAGCAGCTTAGGGAGACACCGATCGGGAACTAATGAAAAACTGTTTTTT	-	TRBV7-2	TRBJ1-4	18	few
CASSLKTGAFSGANVLTF	TGTGCCAGCAGCCTAAAGACAGGGGCCTTCTCTGGGGCCAACGTCCTGACTTTC	TRBD1	TRBV7-3	TRBJ2-6	18	-
CASSSTQDSNTGELFF	TGTGCCAGCAGCTCCACTCAAGACAGCAACACCGGGGAGCTGTTTTTT	-	TRBV5-6	TRBJ2-2	16	few
CASSLGLAGGQQFF	TGTGCCAGCAGTTTGGGACTAGCGGGGGGGCAGCAGTTCTTC	TRBD2	TRBV28	TRBJ2-1	14	many
CASSLSLSQETQYF	TGTGCCAGCAGTTTAAGTCTTAGTCAAGAGACCCAGTACTTC	-	TRBV12-3/TRBV12-4	TRBJ2-5	14	many
CATRQNYGYTF	TGTGCCACCAGACAGAACTATGGCTACACCTTC	-	TRBV27	TRBJ1-2	11	-
CASSFGSYAFF	TGTGCCAGCAGTTTTGGGAGCTATGCTTTCTTT	-	TRBV12-3/TRBV12-4	TRBJ1-1	11	few
CASRPSKTGARYNEQFF	TGTGCCAGCAGACCATCTAAAACAGGGGCGAGGTACAATGAGCAGTTCTTC	TRBD1	TRBV2	TRBJ2-1	17	few
CASSLRGGLDEQFF	TGTGCCAGCAGCTTGCGGGGGGGGCTTGATGAGCAGTTCTTC	TRBD2	TRBV7-8	TRBJ2-1	14	many
CATSPGRQVGTEAFF	TGTGCCACCAGCCCAGGGCGACAGGTGGGGACTGAAGCTTTCTTT	-	TRBV15	TRBJ1-1	15	-
CASSLGGRNEQFF	TGTGCCAGCAGTTTAGGAGGGAGGAATGAGCAGTTCTTC	-	TRBV12-3/TRBV12-4	TRBJ2-1	13	-
CATGWDGTEAFF	TGTGCCACCGGCTGGGACGGCACTGAAGCTTTCTTT	-	TRBV15	TRBJ1-1	12	-
CASSLSGFIYEQYF	TGTGCCAGCAGCTTGAGTGGGTTCATCTACGAGCAGTACTTC	-	TRBV5-5	TRBJ2-7	14	-
CASSQSQGGTGELFF	TGTGCCAGCAGCCAATCCCAGGGAGGAACCGGGGAGCTGTTTTTT	-	TRBV14	TRBJ2-2	15	-
CASSQEGREGETQYF	TGCGCCAGCAGCCAAGAGGGCAGGGAGGGAGAGACCCAGTACTTC	TRBD2	TRBV4-1	TRBJ2-5	15	few
CASRNVPGVRYNEQFF	TGTGCCAGCAGGAATGTCCCGGGGGTACGCTACAATGAGCAGTTCTTC	-	TRBV2	TRBJ2-1	16	-
CASSAPGRETQYF	TGTGCCAGCAGTGCCCCAGGGAGGGAGACCCAGTACTTC	-	TRBV2	TRBJ2-5	13	many
CASSLVLGGDNEQFF	TGTGCCAGCAGCTTGGTTTTGGGGGGGGACAATGAGCAGTTCTTC	TRBD2	TRBV5-4	TRBJ2-1	15	-
CASSPTALNTEAFF	TGCGCCAGCAGTCCGACAGCCTTGAACACTGAAGCTTTCTTT	-	TRBV4-1	TRBJ1-1	14	few
CASSDGWYEQYF	TGTGCCAGCAGTGATGGGTGGTACGAGCAGTACTTC	-	TRBV6-2/TRBV6-3	TRBJ2-7	12	-
CASSQDLTSGGSSTDTQYF	TGTGCCAGCAGCCAAGATTTAACTAGCGGGGGATCTAGCACAGATACGCAGTATTTT	TRBD2	TRBV4-2	TRBJ2-3	19	-
CASSSAPGQPQHF	TGTGCCAGCAGTTCCGCCCCGGGACAGCCCCAGCATTTT	-	TRBV6-1	TRBJ1-5	13	many
CASSSSGTGSSPQHF	TGTGCCAGCAGCTCATCGGGGACAGGGTCCTCCCCCCAGCATTTT	TRBD1	TRBV7-8	TRBJ1-5	15	many
CASSSGLADEQFF	TGTGCCAGCAGCTCGGGACTAGCAGACGAGCAGTTCTTC	TRBD2	TRBV7-6	TRBJ2-1	13	few
CASSIPGQIMNTEAFF	TGTGCCAGTAGTATCCCGGGACAAATTATGAACACTGAAGCTTTCTTT	-	TRBV19	TRBJ1-1	16	-
CASTTVGGSPLHF	TGTGCCAGCACCACAGTGGGTGGTTCACCCCTCCACTTT	-	TRBV27	TRBJ1-6	13	-
CASSPPQGAQTYEQYF	TGTGCCAGCAGCCCCCCCCAGGGCGCACAGACCTACGAGCAGTACTTC	-	TRBV7-9	TRBJ2-7	16	-
CASSPSAGGPGELFF	TGTGCCAGCAGTCCCTCAGCGGGGGGGCCCGGGGAGCTGTTTTTT	TRBD2	TRBV11-2	TRBJ2-2	15	many
CASSSWTAYGEKLFF	TGTGCCAGCAGTTCTTGGACAGCTTATGGTGAAAAACTGTTTTTT	-	TRBV27	TRBJ1-4	15	-
CASSPTGALGYGYTF	TGTGCCAGTAGTCCGACAGGGGCCTTGGGATATGGCTACACCTTC	TRBD1	TRBV19	TRBJ1-2	15	few
CASRSRTSGYTDTQYF	TGTGCCAGCAGATCTCGGACTAGCGGATATACAGATACGCAGTATTTT	TRBD2	TRBV28	TRBJ2-3	16	-
CASSSSGDYNEQFF	TGTGCCAGCAGTTCTAGCGGGGACTACAATGAGCAGTTCTTC	TRBD2	TRBV7-9	TRBJ2-1	14	many
CSGPTPLRNEQFF	TGCAGTGGTCCCACTCCCCTCCGCAATGAGCAGTTCTTC	-	TRBV20-1	TRBJ2-1	13	-